Listed here are 15 T cell receptor beta chains from one sample, sequenced in a study of blood T cell repertoires in COVID-19. Sequencing was performed with immunoSEQ multiplex PCR; in TCRdb, only in-frame clones are kept and a portion is missing. Of around 200,000 clones in the sample, approximately 87% were seen once. Material for sequencing was peripheral blood. These receptors were collected from a woman between 45 and 65 years old with acute or convalescent COVID-19.

This clone was seen a handful of times. The V and J genes are TRBV7-9 and TRBJ2-7; no firm D call. The CDR3 sequence is 15 residues long. In germline, CDR1 is SEHNR, CDR2 FQNEAQ (reference sequence). Trimming stripped 5 bases from V and 4 bases from J, with 18 bases between. CDR3 nucleotide sequence: TGTGCCAGCAGCATTAGCCCCAGTCAGTCTTACGAGCAGTACTTC. This codes for CASSISPSQSYEQYF.

V is TRBV18 and J is TRBJ2-3; perhaps TRBD2 as D (5 bases). The CDR3 is made up of 16 amino acids. Trimming left V 0 bases short and J 4 bases short, with 14 bases between. Germline V lookup: CDR1 KGHSH, CDR2 LQKENI. CDR3 DNA: TGTGCCAGCTCACCACCGAGTTTGAGGGCGCCAGATACGCAGTATTTT. It yields the protein CASSPPSLRAPDTQYF.

The V and J genes are TRBV30 and TRBJ2-5, with a tentative D call TRBD2 (5 bases). The CDR3 length is 14 residues. Germline V lookup: CDR1 GTSNPN, CDR2 SVGIG (reference sequence). V was trimmed by 0 bases and J by 3 bases, leaving 11 bases between them. The CDR3 DNA reads TGTGCCTGGAGTGTAGGCGGGCTTAAAGAGACCCAGTACTTC. Its protein is CAWSVGGLKETQYF.

The sample holds one count of this clone. This rearrangement joins TRBV10-3 to TRBJ2-1; no reliable D call. Germline V gene lookup returns CDR1 ENHRY and CDR2 SYGVKD. Trimming took 8 bases from V and 8 from J, leaving 16 bases between them. This CDR3 is built from 13 residues. The CDR3 loop is CAISSGLHDEQFF. CDR3 nucleotide sequence: TGTGCCATCTCCTCTGGGCTCCACGATGAGCAGTTCTTC.

The gene calls are TRBV11-3 and TRBJ2-7; weak D call: TRBD1 (5 bases). The CDR3 spans 16 residues. V lost 4 bases and J 4 bases, leaving 20 bases between the germline ends. The germline V gene has CDR1 SGHNT and CDR2 YENEEA. As DNA, the CDR3 is TGTGCCAGCAGCTCCTACCAGGGTTTACGGAGTTACGAGCAGTACTTC. Its translation: CASSSYQGLRSYEQYF.

For the CDR3, the DNA is TGTGCCAGCTACAATGTACAGGGTAGCAAAGAGACCCAGTACTTC. It specifies CASYNVQGSKETQYF. This sequence joins TRBV5-4 and TRBJ2-5, with TRBD1 as a possible D gene (6 bases). The CDR3 runs to 15 residues. V was shortened by 7 bases and J by 3 bases, with 19 bases between the two germline ends. Looked up from germline, CDR1 is SGHNT and CDR2 is YYREEE (reference sequence).

This chain joins TRBV11-2 and TRBJ2-5; 10 nucleotides align to TRBD2. From germline, CDR1 is SGHAT and CDR2 FQNNGV. The CDR3 loop spans 16 amino acids. With V trimmed by 5 bases and J by 5 bases, 11 bases remained unmatched. CDR3 DNA sequence: TGTGCCAGCAGCCAATCGGGTAGCGGGGGGTTTGAGACCCAGTACTTC. It codes for CASSQSGSGGFETQYF.

This chain links TRBV2 with TRBJ2-3; a weak D match, TRBD2 (5 bases). V shed 4 bases and J shed 2 bases, with 13 bases lying between them. Looked up from germline, CDR1 is SNHLY and CDR2 is FYNNEI. The CDR3 totals 15 residues. The CDR3 bases are TGTGCCAGCAGTGGAGCGACGGGATCCACAGATACGCAGTATTTT. Its protein is CASSGATGSTDTQYF.

V usage is TRBV11-2 and J usage is TRBJ1-6; TRBD1 matches at 8 bases. J gave up 9 bases and V 4 bases, and 5 bases lay outside the gene matches. The CDR3 length is 14 residues. Germline CDR1 is SGHAT and CDR2 is FQNNGV. CDR3 nucleotides: TGTGCCAGCAGCTCAGGTGGACAGGGTTCACCCCTCCACTTT. This gives the protein CASSSGGQGSPLHF.

The chain employs TRBV10-3 and TRBJ1-6; D ambiguous. V shed 5 bases and J shed 7 bases, with 9 bases lying between them. CDR1 is ENHRY and CDR2 is SYGVKD in the germline V gene. The CDR3 totals 13 residues. The CDR3 DNA reads as TGTGCCATCAGTCGAGATATCAATTCACCCCTCCACTTT. This codes for CAISRDINSPLHF.

The chain joins TRBV27 to TRBJ2-3, with a possible D match to TRBD2 (6 bases). Trimming stripped 1 base from V and 1 base from J, with 9 bases between. Germline CDR1 is MNHEY and CDR2 is SMNVEV (reference sequence). The CDR3 runs 15 residues. CDR3 region: CASSLFGGGTDTQYF. The CDR3 DNA sequence: TGTGCCAGCAGTTTATTCGGCGGGGGCACAGATACGCAGTATTTT.

This clone was seen a handful of times. The J gene is TRBJ2-2, the V gene TRBV11-2, with TRBD1 identical over 9 bases. Trimming at V came to 5 bases and at J to 9 bases, leaving 10 bases not matched to a gene. This CDR3 has 15 amino acids. The germline CDR1 and CDR2 sequences are SGHAT and FQNNGV. The CDR3 DNA sequence: TGTGCCAGCAGCCAGACAGGGGGTGGAAGCCGGGAGCTGTTTTTT. Translating gives CASSQTGGGSRELFF.

The gene calls are TRBV18 and TRBJ2-7; 7 bases map to TRBD1. Germline-derived CDR1 and CDR2 are KGHSH and LQKENI. The CDR3 length is 16 residues. Trimming took 1 base from V and 3 from J; bases not matched to a gene: 9. CDR3 residues: CASSPLLDRLNYEQYF. DNA of the CDR3: TGTGCCAGCTCACCACTTTTGGACAGGCTAAACTACGAGCAGTACTTC.

This clone came up a few times. The chain links TRBV6-2 or TRBV6-3 to TRBJ2-7; possibly TRBD1 for D (5 bases). The CDR3 is 14 amino acids. Germline CDR1 MNHEY, CDR2 SVGEGT. V was cut by 6 bases and J by 2 bases, with 14 bases left in between. This CDR3 reads CASSRGAVAYEQYF. Written as DNA, the CDR3 is TGTGCCAGCAGCCGTGGGGCAGTCGCCTACGAGCAGTACTTC.

The gene calls are TRBV18 and TRBJ1-1, with D unresolved. Germline assignment: CDR1 KGHSH and CDR2 LQKENI. This CDR3 is 13 amino acids long. The ends were cut back, 4 bases at V and 4 bases at J, with 10 bases in the middle. In nucleotides, the CDR3 is TGTGCCAGCTCACAAACAGAAGTCACTGAAGCTTTCTTT. Protein: CASSQTEVTEAFF. The full variable domain, with the rest looked up from reference TRBV18 and TRBJ1-1, is NAGVMQNPRHLVRRRGQEARLRCSPMKGHSHVYWYRQLPEEGLKFMVYLQKENIIDESGMPKERFSAEFPKEGPSILRIQQVVRGDSAAYFCASSQTEVTEAFFGQGTRLTVV.